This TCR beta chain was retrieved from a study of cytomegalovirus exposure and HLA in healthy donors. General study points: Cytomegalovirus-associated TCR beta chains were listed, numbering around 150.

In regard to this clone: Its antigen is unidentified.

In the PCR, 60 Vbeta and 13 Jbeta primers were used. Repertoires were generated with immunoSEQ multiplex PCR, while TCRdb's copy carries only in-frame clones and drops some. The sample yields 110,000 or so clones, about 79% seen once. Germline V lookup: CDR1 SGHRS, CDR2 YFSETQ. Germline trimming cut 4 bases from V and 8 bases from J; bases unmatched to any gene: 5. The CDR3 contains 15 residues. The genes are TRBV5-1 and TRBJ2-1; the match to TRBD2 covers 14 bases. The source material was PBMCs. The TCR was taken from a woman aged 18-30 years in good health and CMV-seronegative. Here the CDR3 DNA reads TGCGCCAGCAGCATGGGACTAGCGGGAGAAGATGAGCAGTTCTTC. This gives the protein CASSMGLAGEDEQFF. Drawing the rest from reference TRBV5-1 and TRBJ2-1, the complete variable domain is KAGVTQTPRYLIKTRGQQVTLSCSPISGHRSVSWYQQTPGQGLQFLFEYFSETQRNKGNFPGRFSGRQFSNSRSEMNVSTLELGDSALYLCASSMGLAGEDEQFFGPGTRLTVL.